This T cell receptor (beta chain) was captured by sequencing in a study of post-analysis software for immune sequencing data. Trimming cost V 1 base and J 0 bases, with 16 bases left between them. The CDR3 covers 18 residues. Per the germline V gene, CDR1 is LGHNA and CDR2 is YSLEER. Unique-molecular-identifier-tagged TCR beta cDNA libraries were used. TCRdb used MiXCR to reprocess the PCR reads, holding one entry per CDR3 protein. The sample holds about 770,000 distinct CDR3 sequences, about 45% seen once. This clonotype was recorded a few times. Its antigen is still unknown. Overall study results and limits: Patients had higher frequencies than controls of roughly five TRBV segments, including TRBV5-6, TRBV5-1 and TRBV20-1. The authors found that F measure strongly co-clustered same-batch samples.

The V call is TRBV4-3, the J call TRBJ2-1, with D tentatively TRBD1 (5 bases). The clonotype was recovered from a girl between 5 and 17 years old with multiple sclerosis. Sequencing was performed on blood. The CDR3 DNA follows: TGCGCCAGCAGCCAAGCAGTCGACAGAATCAGCTCCTACAATGAGCAGTTCTTC. As protein: CASSQAVDRISSYNEQFF.